Listed here is a single T cell receptor beta chain. In the source study's methods: By means of reference gene primer amplification, nucleated cell counts were estimated. The assay was immunoSEQ multiplex PCR, and TCRdb's table has in-frame clones only and misses some. The DNA gave D and trimming, while V, J and clone size come from that table. The table records approximately 190,000 clones, about 93% of them present only once. This sample was included in a study of blood T cell repertoires in COVID-19. Overall study: The United States, Italy and Spain provided the acute and convalescent COVID-19 samples. T cells, B-cell-depleted T cells, or PBMCs supplied cDNA or gDNA.

CDR1 is MGHRA and CDR2 is YSYEKL in the germline V gene. V lost 1 base and J lost 2, with 9 bases in between. The CDR3 runs 15 residues. This receptor was taken from a man in his fifties or sixties with acute or convalescent COVID-19. Input material: peripheral blood. The chain recombines TRBV4-1 with TRBJ1-5; D is perhaps TRBD1 (6 bases). For the CDR3, the DNA is TGCGCCAGCAGCCAAGCGACAGGCCGCAATCAGCCCCAGCATTTT. Amino acids: CASSQATGRNQPQHF.